This paragraph reports one T cell receptor beta chain. No antigen is known for it. It has no much larger one-base neighbor in the sample; base qualities were not kept. The CDR3 sequence holds 16 residues, the cysteine and phenylalanine included. Left in the record is the CDR3 DNA by itself, 48 bases read in frame from the first base. Taken from the germline V gene (reference sequence), the CDR1 and CDR2 loops are MNHNY and SVGAGI. V is cut back by 0 bases and J by 5 bases, with 4 bases in the junction unmatched. The trial excluded patients who had a history of autoimmune disease or were on systemic immunosuppression. Peripheral blood for TCR sequencing was collected from all dose cohorts at baseline, on cycle 4 day 1, and on cycle 7 day 1. Samples came from an open-label, multicenter, first-in-human phase I dose-escalation trial of ivuxolimab. Adults with locally advanced or metastatic melanoma, renal cell carcinoma, hepatocellular carcinoma or head and neck squamous cell carcinoma were enrolled in the trial. Before TCR sequencing, CD4+ T cells and CD8+ T cells from peripheral blood were sorted into separate populations.

The record originates from a study of OX40 agonist ivuxolimab in advanced cancers. Looking at the study overall: Ivuxolimab, which targeted the costimulatory receptor OX40 (CD134), was an agonistic, fully human IgG2 monoclonal antibody. Of the approximately 53 patients in dose escalation, 19 had hepatocellular carcinoma, about 15 had melanoma, 9 had renal cell carcinoma and 9 had head and neck cancer. Intravenous ivuxolimab was administered to patients every 2 weeks at six dose levels: 0.01, 0.1, 0.3, 1.5, 3 and 10 mg/kg. The paper reports the monotherapy dose-escalation portion (N of about 54 patients) of the phase I ivuxolimab trial. Prior anti-PD-1, anti-PD-L1 or anti-CTLA-4 therapy was permitted, and approximately 39% of dose-escalation patients had received checkpoint inhibitors. In the dose-escalation cohort, 82.7% of patients were male, and the mean age was around 60 years, with a range of about 20 to 79. Partial responses occurred in three dose-escalation patients: two with cutaneous melanoma and one with hepatocellular carcinoma. Peripheral TCRbeta sequencing aimed to test whether ivuxolimab altered TCR sequence diversity and caused clonal T-cell expansion.

Study-wide conclusions, independent of this receptor: At doses from 0.1 to 3.0 mg/kg, clonal expansion was seen in both CD4+ and CD8+ blood T cells between baseline and week 6. The antigen specificity of the clonally expanded peripheral T cells was not determined. In the 0.1-3.0 mg/kg groups, partial responders were among the patients with the lowest normalized peripheral clonal expansion, particularly in CD8+ T cells. On average, CD8+ T cells showed more expanded clones than CD4+ T cells after ivuxolimab. Low levels of normalized T-cell clonal expansion were also seen in some nonresponding patients.

To sequence the TCRbeta CDR3 region, genomic DNA was isolated from the sorted cells. TCRbeta CDR3 regions were sequenced using the immunoSEQ Assay. What TCRdb holds here is the immuneACCESS table cut down to in-frame rearrangements. Part of the clones is not present; checked against another copy, under half of the missing clones reflect an unresolved V gene, and the others are unexplained. Across this sample there are approximately 68,000 clones, with over 70% seen only once. The ten largest make up about 4% of the sample. This chain joins TRBV6-6 to TRBJ2-2; TRBD2 agrees with 9 junctional bases. This TCR was sampled from an adult with an advanced solid tumor such as melanoma, head and neck, liver or kidney cancer. Sample: CD4+ or CD8+ T cells sorted from blood, taken in a trial of the OX40 agonist ivuxolimab. CDR3 reads: CASSYSSGGPTGELFF. The DNA is as follows: TGTGCCAGCAGTTACTCAAGCGGGGGGCCAACCGGGGAGCTGTTTTTT.